These 18 T cell receptor beta chains were sequenced from one sample in a study of HIV-infected patients and healthy controls. The repertoire came from unfractionated whole blood and reflected all unsorted peripheral T cells. Reverse transcription used around 540 ng RNA and constant-region primers for alpha and beta. Each of the alpha and beta chains got its own library through chain-specific third strand synthesis with indices. TCRdb processed the 5' RACE reads anew with MiXCR; each CDR3 protein has one entry. This table has 19,000 or so distinct CDR3 sequences, 9% to 15% appearing once. Sequencing was done on a sample of blood. Receptors were obtained from an adult in good health.

This clonotype was counted between two and nine times. Since a much larger clone is just one base distant, this may be a read error. The chain combines TRBV6-2 or TRBV6-3 with TRBJ1-2; D unresolved. V was pared by 6 bases and J by 1 base, with 3 bases between. This CDR3 is 11 amino acids long. Germline lookup yields CDR1 MNHEY and CDR2 SVGEGT. Here the CDR3 DNA reads TGTGCCAGCAGCGATAACTATGGCTACACCTTC. It is translated as CASSDNYGYTF.

The CDR3 coding sequence is TGTGCCAGCAGTACGACTAGCGGGGGAACAGATACGCAGTATTTT. Translation: CASSTTSGGTDTQYF. The chain carries TRBV12-3 or TRBV12-4 and TRBJ2-3, with 12 bases lining up with TRBD2. V shed 5 bases and J 3 bases; nucleotides not matched to a gene: 3. The CDR3 has 15 residues.

This clonotype has at least ten counts. This sequence joins TRBV7-2 and TRBJ1-1, with D unclear. The CDR3 runs 14 residues. CDR1 and CDR2 from the germline V gene are SGHTA and FQGNSA. With 4 bases removed from V and 14 bases from J, the gap between germline ends came to 23 bases. CDR3 sequence reads: CASSSIPVAQESFF. Written as DNA, the CDR3 is TGTGCCAGCAGCTCAATCCCTGTCGCCCAGGAGTCGTTCTTT.

The chain is built from TRBV6-6 and TRBJ1-4; the D gene is possibly TRBD1 (5 bases). This CDR3 is built from 17 residues. The V gene lost 0 bases and the J gene lost 8 bases, with 19 bases spanning the gap. Germline values: CDR1 MNHNY, CDR2 SVGAGI (reference sequence). CDR3 sequence reads: CASSYSPEGGGAEKLFF. CDR3 DNA sequence: TGTGCCAGCAGTTACTCGCCCGAGGGCGGGGGTGCGGAAAAACTGTTTTTT.

This clonotype was picked up many times. This chain connects TRBV12-3 or TRBV12-4 to TRBJ1-1, with D hard to call. Deletions cut 3 bases from V and 3 bases from J, with 8 bases between. This CDR3 contains 13 residues. DNA of the CDR3: TGTGCCAGCAGTTTTGCCCCCGACACTGAAGCTTTCTTT. Protein product: CASSFAPDTEAFF.

This clonotype turned up a few times. CDR3 DNA: TGCAGCGTTGATCAGGGCACGAGAGCTGAAGCTTTCTTT. As protein: CSVDQGTRAEAFF. This chain links TRBV29-1 with TRBJ1-1; a weak D match, TRBD1 (5 bases). V was shortened by 3 bases and J by 6 bases, with 14 bases between the two germline ends. CDR1 and CDR2 from the germline V gene are SQVTM and ANQGSEA. The CDR3 contains 13 residues.

This clonotype has a count of ten or more. V usage is TRBV20-1 and J usage is TRBJ2-1; D is uncertain. The CDR3 consists of 11 residues. The germline V gene has CDR1 DFQATT and CDR2 SNEGSKA (reference sequence). Trimming removed 4 bases from V and 8 bases from J, with 9 bases in between. The CDR3 coding sequence is TGCAGTGCTATGAGATTAGATGAGCAGTTCTTC. Amino acid sequence: CSAMRLDEQFF.

This clonotype came up many times. The chain joins TRBV12-3 or TRBV12-4 to TRBJ1-4; 11 bases match TRBD1. V shed 5 bases and J 6 bases; nucleotides not matched to a gene: 8. The CDR3 totals 16 residues. The CDR3 DNA is TGTGCCAGCAGTCTCAGAAGGACAGGGGGCGATGAAAAACTGTTTTTT. Residues: CASSLRRTGGDEKLFF.

By proportion, this clonotype is medium-sized. CDR3 coding DNA: TGTGCCAGCAGCTTAAGTGGAAGACAGGAGCAGTTCTTC. This sequence encodes CASSLSGRQEQFF. V is TRBV7-3 and J is TRBJ2-1, with a possible D match to TRBD1 (5 bases). The CDR3 contains 13 residues. The V gene's germline CDR1 is SGHTA and CDR2 FQGTGA. V lost 1 base to trimming and J lost 10 bases, with 11 bases between them.

This clonotype has a handful of counts. The chain uses TRBV6-5 and TRBJ1-5; tentatively, D is TRBD1 (6 bases). V shed 5 bases and J shed 5 bases, with 10 bases lying between them. From germline, CDR1 is MNHEY and CDR2 SVGAGI. There are 13 residues in the CDR3. CDR3 DNA sequence: TGTGCCAGCAGTGCGGACAGTTATCAGCCCCAGCATTTT. Amino acid sequence: CASSADSYQPQHF.

This clonotype has ten or more counts. The V call is TRBV29-1, the J call TRBJ1-1, with D hard to call. Trimming stripped 5 bases from V and 0 bases from J, with 1 base between. This CDR3 region has 10 residues. From germline, CDR1 is SQVTM and CDR2 ANQGSEA. The CDR3 is CSVMNTEAFF. DNA for the CDR3: TGCAGCGTTATGAACACTGAAGCTTTCTTT.

Points on this clonotype: In this CDR3 the conserved last residue, phenylalanine or tryptophan, is missing, so a read error is likely. The DNA is omitted, as the CDR3 cannot be located on it reliably, and the CDR3 follows TCRdb's listing. This chain joins TRBV24-1 and TRBJ1-1; the DNA was not used to check the table's D call, TRBD1. Germline lookup yields CDR1 KGHDR and CDR2 SFDVKD. The CDR3 has 11 residues if both end residues are counted. This CDR3 is CATTAGQPRGV.

This clonotype was counted many times. CDR3 DNA sequence: TGTGCCAGCAGCTTACTGGGGGAGGGGGAGACCCAGTACTTC. Translation gives CASSLLGEGETQYF. This sequence joins TRBV7-8 and TRBJ2-5; 7 bases are a match to TRBD2. CDR1 SGHVS and CDR2 FQNEAQ come from the germline V gene. V dropped 2 bases and J dropped 5; count of bases not matched to a gene: 5. The length of the CDR3 is 14 residues.

This clonotype came up many times. Germline is not matched at one junction end, which may reflect a read error. The V gene is TRBV7-7, the J gene TRBJ2-2, with D perhaps TRBD2 (6 bases). The CDR3 contains 14 residues. CDR1 and CDR2 (germline): SSHAT, FNYEAQ (reference sequence). The CDR3 DNA reads as TGTGCTAGCAGATCGGAGGGGTTCACCGGGGAGCTGTTTTTT. As protein: CASRSEGFTGELFF.

By share, this clonotype ranks as medium-sized. The rearrangement uses TRBV5-1 and TRBJ2-7; TRBD1 might be the D (6 bases). CDR3 length equals 18 residues. CDR1 and CDR2 from the germline V gene are SGHRS and YFSETQ. Trimming pared 2 bases from V and 5 bases from J, leaving 26 bases between. Here the CDR3 DNA reads TGCGCCAGCAGCTTAGGATCGCCCCCGGACAGACTTGGGGACGAGCAGTACTTC. This sequence encodes CASSLGSPPDRLGDEQYF.

By frequency in the sample, this clonotype is medium-sized. This chain joins TRBV7-9 and TRBJ1-5; D is unresolved. V was cut by 2 bases and J by 6 bases, with 8 bases left in between. This CDR3 comprises 13 residues. Germline CDR1 SEHNR, CDR2 FQNEAQ (reference sequence). The CDR3: CASSLLESQPQHF. CDR3 bases: TGTGCCAGCAGCTTATTAGAGAGTCAGCCCCAGCATTTT. Supplemented by reference TRBV7-9 and TRBJ1-5, the full variable domain reads DTGVSQNPRHKITKRGQNVTFRCDPISEHNRLYWYRQTLGQGPEFLTYFQNEAQLEKSRLLSDRFSAERPKGSFSTLEIQRTEQGDSAMYLCASSLLESQPQHFGDGTRLSIL.

This clonotype was recorded at least ten times. V is TRBV28 and J is TRBJ1-2, with a weak D call TRBD1 (6 bases). V was shortened by 2 bases and J by 8 bases, with 15 bases between the two germline ends. CDR1 MDHEN and CDR2 SYDVKM come from the germline V gene. CDR3 size: 14 residues. The CDR3 DNA is TGTGCCAGCAGTTTAGGCAGGGACATAAGGGGCTACACCTTC. Translated, it gives CASSLGRDIRGYTF.

In this sample, this clonotype turned up many times. The chain has TRBV2 and TRBJ1-1; D is perhaps TRBD1 (6 bases). The germline gives CDR1 SNHLY, CDR2 FYNNEI. V was trimmed by 4 bases and J by 5 bases, leaving 11 bases between them. The CDR3 consists of 13 residues. CDR3 sequence: CASSARGHTEAFF. In DNA, the CDR3 is TGTGCCAGCAGTGCCCGGGGGCATACTGAAGCTTTCTTT.